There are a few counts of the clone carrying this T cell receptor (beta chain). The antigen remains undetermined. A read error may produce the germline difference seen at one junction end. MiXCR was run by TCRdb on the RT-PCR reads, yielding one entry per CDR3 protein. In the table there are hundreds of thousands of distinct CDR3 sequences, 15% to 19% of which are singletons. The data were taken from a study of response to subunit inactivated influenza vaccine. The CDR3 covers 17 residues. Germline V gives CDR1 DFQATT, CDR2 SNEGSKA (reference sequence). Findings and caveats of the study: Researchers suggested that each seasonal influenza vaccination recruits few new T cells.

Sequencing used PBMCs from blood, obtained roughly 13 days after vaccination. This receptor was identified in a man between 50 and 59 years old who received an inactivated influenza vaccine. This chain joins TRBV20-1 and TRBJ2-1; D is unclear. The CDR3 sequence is CCARAVSGVSSYNEQFF. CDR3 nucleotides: TGCTGTGCCAGAGCCGTTTCCGGCGTTAGCTCCTACAATGAGCAGTTCTTC.